One TCR beta chain is described in this entry. The germline V gene has CDR1 MDHEN and CDR2 SYDVKM. This CDR3 is built from 15 residues. Trimming cost V 4 bases and J 7 bases; bases outside gene matches: 7. The data derive from a study of blood T cell repertoires in COVID-19. Here immunoSEQ multiplex PCR was the method, and the copy in TCRdb shows in-frame clones only, minus some. The sample contains a few hundred thousand clones, around 91% of which appear only once. Sequencing was performed on PBMCs or T cells enriched from blood (not recorded which). The receptor was isolated from a woman aged 18-30 years with acute COVID-19. V gene TRBV28 combines with J gene TRBJ1-2; 12 bases fit TRBD1. The CDR3 DNA reads TGTGCCAGCAGTTCACCGGGACAGGGGGCGGGTGGCTACACCTTC. Translated: CASSSPGQGAGGYTF.